This T cell receptor beta chain derives from a study of coeliac disease. Study-wide background: Without high-resolution HLA typing, biased TRBV7-2 usage was examined as a proof of principle.

Each fraction contributed one roughly 500,000-cell aliquot for sequencing. By sample fraction, this clone is medium-sized. Antigen unknown. Sequencing used immunoSEQ multiplex PCR; TCRdb keeps in-frame clones, though not all of them. Here the sample spans 3,800 or so clones, about 70% being singletons. Whole-study results and caveats: Most TRB amino acid sequences occurred in only one sample. Lamina propria and intraepithelial cell fractions may contain each other's cells. In active celiac disease, intraepithelial and lamina propria TRB and TRG repertoires were less clonal than controls.

Germline CDR1 SNHLY, CDR2 FYNNEI. Deletions cut 2 bases from V and 3 bases from J, with 13 bases between. CDR3 length: 15 residues. The J gene is TRBJ1-2, the V gene TRBV2; possibly TRBD1 for D (5 bases). Sequences were obtained from intraepithelial lymphocytes from the gut. This sequence originates from a woman aged 18-35 years with active celiac disease. In nucleotides, the CDR3 is TGTGCCAGCAGTGAACCCCCGGGGGGTCACTATGGCTACACCTTC. It translates to CASSEPPGGHYGYTF. Supplemented by reference TRBV2 and TRBJ1-2, the full variable domain reads EPEVTQTPSHQVTQMGQEVILRCVPISNHLYFYWYRQILGQKVEFLVSFYNNEISEKSEIFDDQFSVERPDGSNFTLKIRSTKLEDSAMYFCASSEPPGGHYGYTFGSGTRLTVV.